This T cell receptor (beta chain) was retrieved from a study of blood T cell repertoires in COVID-19. Study overall: COVID-19 samples collected from the United States, Italy and Spain covered acute and convalescent phases. The analysed material was cDNA or gDNA that came from T cells, B-cell-depleted T cells, or PBMCs.

Under the authors' procedure: Cell counts per sample came from amplifying reference gene primers. The method was immunoSEQ multiplex PCR; TCRdb's version includes in-frame clones alone and lacks a portion of them. V and J calls and clone size are as listed in that table; D and trimming were resolved from the DNA. The sample includes about 160,000 clones, 85% to 95% of them seen just once. V dropped 4 bases and J dropped 9 bases, with 13 bases sitting between them. From germline, CDR1 is GTSNPN and CDR2 SVGIG (reference sequence). The CDR3 contains 12 residues. The source is a woman aged 45-60 years with acute or convalescent COVID-19. V is TRBV30 and J is TRBJ1-5, with D possibly TRBD1 on 5 matching bases. Sequencing input: peripheral blood. The DNA for the CDR3 is TGTGCCTGGAATCATGGGGCGTCGCCCCAGCATTTT. Its translation is CAWNHGASPQHF. Together with reference TRBV30 and TRBJ1-5, the CDR3 gives the full variable domain: SQTIHQWPATLVQPVGSPLSLECTVEGTSNPNLYWYRQAAGRGLQLLFYSVGIGQISSEVPQNLSASRPQDRQFILSSKKLLLSDSGFYLCAWNHGASPQHFGDGTRLSIL.